These 15 T cell receptor beta chains originate from one sample sequenced in a study of prognosis after radiotherapy for stage I lung cancer. Multiplex PCR in two rounds served to amplify TCR beta CDR3 from genomic DNA. Individual primers that were specific to each TRBV and TRBJ gene served in first-round PCR. Using its own MiXCR run on the multiplex PCR reads, TCRdb lists one record per CDR3 protein. The sample holds 13,000 to 15,000 distinct CDR3 sequences, 37% seen once. The source was PBMCs, collected before or after stereotactic body radiation therapy (not recorded which). These receptors all stem from a donor over 45 with non-small cell lung cancer.

This clonotype was recorded many times. The chain uses TRBV4-1 and TRBJ2-7; 10 nucleotides match TRBD2. Germline V gives CDR1 MGHRA, CDR2 YSYEKL. CDR3 length: 16 amino acids. The J segment lost 7 bases and the V segment lost 0 bases, leaving 9 bases of the junction unmatched. The CDR3 reads CASSQDPGLALVEQYF. DNA for the CDR3: TGCGCCAGCAGCCAAGATCCGGGACTAGCGCTAGTTGAGCAGTACTTC.

This clonotype was seen at least ten times. In nucleotides, the CDR3 is TGTGCCAGCGGAACCGGGACCGCCTACAATGAGCAGTTCTTC. Encoded protein: CASGTGTAYNEQFF. V is TRBV2 and J is TRBJ2-1; perhaps D is TRBD1 or TRBD2 (5 bases each). Trimming took 8 bases from V and 2 from J, leaving 13 bases between them. The length of the CDR3 is 14 residues. Germline V gene data show CDR1 as SNHLY and CDR2 as FYNNEI. Variable domain in full (rest from reference TRBV2 and TRBJ2-1): EPEVTQTPSHQVTQMGQEVILRCVPISNHLYFYWYRQILGQKVEFLVSFYNNEISEKSEIFDDQFSVERPDGSNFTLKIRSTKLEDSAMYFCASGTGTAYNEQFFGPGTRLTVL.

There are many counts of this clonotype. The chain links TRBV4-2 to TRBJ1-2; 7 bases are a match to TRBD1. The CDR3 covers 16 residues. The V and J ends lost 5 bases and 2 bases, in that order; junction bases with no gene match: 11. CDR1 LGHNA and CDR2 YNFKEQ come from the germline V gene. The CDR3 bases are TGTGCCAGCAGCTATACTGAGAGGGACAGAAACTATGGCTACACCTTC. This sequence encodes CASSYTERDRNYGYTF.

The gene calls are TRBV7-9 and TRBJ2-7; the match to TRBD1 covers 7 bases. CDR3 size: 13 residues. V was pared by 5 bases and J by 3 bases, with 4 bases of the junction left unmatched. The germline V gene encodes CDR1 SEHNR and CDR2 FQNEAQ (reference sequence). Written as DNA, the CDR3 is TGTGCCAGCAGCGGGGACAGCCACTACGAGCAGTACTTC. Its translation is CASSGDSHYEQYF. Looking up the rest from reference TRBV7-9 and TRBJ2-7 gives the full variable domain: DTGVSQNPRHKITKRGQNVTFRCDPISEHNRLYWYRQTLGQGPEFLTYFQNEAQLEKSRLLSDRFSAERPKGSFSTLEIQRTEQGDSAMYLCASSGDSHYEQYFGPGTRLTVT.

This clonotype was observed at least ten times. V and J are TRBV18 and TRBJ2-2, with TRBD2 matching 7 bases. In germline, CDR1 is KGHSH, CDR2 LQKENI. The J segment lost 4 bases and the V segment lost 3 bases, leaving 11 bases of the junction unmatched. The CDR3 covers 17 residues. CDR3 region: CASSPQIPGRGTGELFF. The CDR3 DNA reads TGTGCCAGCTCACCGCAAATTCCAGGGAGGGGCACCGGGGAGCTGTTTTTT.

Regarding this clonotype: A far more abundant clone sits one base away, making this likely a read error. This sequence joins TRBV5-1 and TRBJ2-5; TRBD1 aligns across 8 bases. The CDR3 covers 14 residues. From germline, CDR1 is SGHRS and CDR2 YFSETQ. J lost 11 bases, V lost 1 base, and 10 bases had no gene match. The CDR3 sequence is CASSLTGGLNEQYF. The CDR3 DNA follows: TGCGCCAGCAGCTTGACAGGGGGACTGAATGAGCAGTACTTC.

The table lists this clonotype with many counts. The J gene is TRBJ2-1, the V gene TRBV12-3 or TRBV12-4; D is uncertain. The CDR3 consists of 12 residues. The V end lost 3 bases, the J end lost 7 bases, and 7 bases lay between the germline ends. CDR3 nucleotide sequence: TGTGCCAGCAGTTTTCATGGAAATGAGCAGTTCTTC. Amino acids: CASSFHGNEQFF.

The table lists this clonotype with many counts. The gene calls are TRBV5-4 and TRBJ1-1; D remains ambiguous. The CDR3 has 15 amino acids. The V gene lost 4 bases and the J gene lost 0 bases, with 13 bases spanning the gap. CDR1 is SGHNT, CDR2 YYREEE, per germline (reference sequence). CDR3: CASSPPGAVNTEAFF. CDR3 DNA sequence: TGTGCCAGCAGCCCACCCGGTGCGGTGAACACTGAAGCTTTCTTT.

This clonotype was detected many times. This rearrangement joins TRBV20-1 to TRBJ2-3; TRBD2 might be the D (5 bases). The CDR3 sequence is 15 residues long. The germline V and J ends were trimmed by 0 bases and 3 bases, with 13 bases remaining between them. The germline CDR1 and CDR2 sequences are DFQATT and SNEGSKA (reference sequence). CDR3 DNA sequence: TGCAGTGCTAGAGATCGCTACGGGGTTACAGATACGCAGTATTTT. Its protein is CSARDRYGVTDTQYF.

This clonotype has a count of ten or more. The chain carries TRBV12-3 or TRBV12-4 and TRBJ2-2; 10 bases fit TRBD2. Trimming removed 6 bases from V and 4 bases from J; junction bases left unmatched: 8. The CDR3 consists of 16 residues. The CDR3 nucleotides read TGTGCCAGCAGCCACGGACTAGCGGATATCACCGGGGAGCTGTTTTTT. As protein: CASSHGLADITGELFF.

This clonotype is medium-sized in the sample. In DNA form, the CDR3 reads TGTGCCAGCAGCTTAGTGACGGCGGGATACTACAATGAGCAGTTCTTC. Protein: CASSLVTAGYYNEQFF. J is TRBJ2-1 and V is TRBV7-8, with a weak D call TRBD2 (6 bases). The CDR3 consists of 16 residues. Germline V gives CDR1 SGHVS, CDR2 FQNEAQ. The V end was cut by 1 base, the J end by 3 bases, with 13 bases between.

In the case of this clonotype: This CDR3 is missing its conserved last phenylalanine or tryptophan, likely due to a read error. The J gene is TRBJ2-3, the V gene TRBV5-1; 14 bases are shared with TRBD2. The CDR3 sequence is 19 residues long. Germline trimming cut 3 bases from V and 2 bases from J; bases unmatched to any gene: 11. From germline, CDR1 is SGHRS and CDR2 YFSETQ. The CDR3, as DNA: TGCGCCAGCAGCTGGACCAACTGGACTAGCGGGAGGCCCACAGATACGCAGTATCTT. Its protein product is CASSWTNWTSGRPTDTQYL.

This clonotype was picked up many times. The J gene is TRBJ1-5, the V gene TRBV12-3 or TRBV12-4, with 12 bases matching TRBD1. Trimming took 5 bases from V and 9 from J; bases not matched to a gene: 5. The CDR3 extends over 14 amino acids. DNA of the CDR3: TGTGCCAGCAGTGGGACAGGGGGCCTTTGGCCCCAGCATTTT. Translation gives CASSGTGGLWPQHF.

The rearrangement joins TRBV5-1 to TRBJ2-3, with D perhaps matching TRBD2 (6 bases). The germline gives CDR1 SGHRS, CDR2 YFSETQ. The V gene lost 4 bases and the J gene lost 0 bases, with 9 bases spanning the gap. The CDR3 has 14 residues. The CDR3 DNA reads as TGCGCCAGCAGCGTAGGAGGGAGCACAGATACGCAGTATTTT. This gives the protein CASSVGGSTDTQYF.

The rearrangement links TRBV15 to TRBJ2-1; TRBD2 agrees at 8 bases. The germline V gene encodes CDR1 LNHNV and CDR2 YYDKDF (reference sequence). The J segment lost 2 bases and the V segment lost 1 base, leaving 13 bases of the junction unmatched. This CDR3 has 19 amino acids. The CDR3 protein is CATSRGRYGGAGTYNEQFF. As DNA, the CDR3 is TGTGCCACCAGCAGAGGCCGCTACGGGGGGGCCGGGACCTACAATGAGCAGTTCTTC.